This T cell receptor (beta chain) was recovered during a study of OX40 agonist ivuxolimab in advanced cancers. In the study overall: Ivuxolimab was a fully human IgG2 agonistic monoclonal antibody targeting the costimulatory receptor OX40 (CD134). The dose-escalation cohort was around 84% male with a mean age of around 64 years, ranging from roughly 20 to 85. Three dose-escalation patients achieved partial responses, one with hepatocellular carcinoma and two with cutaneous melanoma. Intravenous ivuxolimab was administered to patients every 2 weeks at six dose levels: 0.01, 0.1, 0.3, 1.5, 3 and 10 mg/kg. Peripheral TCRbeta sequencing aimed to test whether ivuxolimab altered TCR sequence diversity and caused clonal T-cell expansion. The paper describes the monotherapy dose-escalation part (N ≈ 52 patients) of the phase I trial of ivuxolimab. Prior anti-PD-1, anti-PD-L1 or anti-CTLA-4 therapy was permitted, and 40% to 50% of dose-escalation patients had received checkpoint inhibitors. Of the approximately 50 patients in dose escalation, approximately 20 had hepatocellular carcinoma, around 15 had melanoma, 9 had renal cell carcinoma and 9 had head and neck cancer. On the study overall, not on this receptor specifically: Low levels of normalized T-cell clonal expansion were also seen in some nonresponding patients. At doses of 0.1 to 3.0 mg/kg, clonal expansion of both CD4+ and CD8+ blood T cells was observed from baseline to week 6. Partial responders in the 0.1-3.0 mg/kg groups had among the lowest normalized peripheral clonal expansion, especially among CD8+ T cells. The antigen specificity of the clonally expanded peripheral T cells was not determined. After ivuxolimab, expanded clones were on average more numerous among CD8+ T cells than among CD4+ T cells.

Patients with autoimmune disease history or receiving systemic immunosuppression were excluded from the trial. Peripheral blood for TCR sequencing was drawn from every dose cohort at baseline, at cycle 4 day 1 and at cycle 7 day 1. Samples were obtained from an open-label, multicenter, first-in-human phase I dose-escalation trial of ivuxolimab. Adults with locally advanced or metastatic head and neck squamous cell, hepatocellular, melanoma or renal cell carcinoma were enrolled in the trial. Before TCR sequencing, CD4+ T cells and CD8+ T cells were sorted from peripheral blood as separate populations. To sequence the TCRbeta CDR3 region, genomic DNA was isolated from the sorted cells. The immunoSEQ Assay was used for sequencing of TCRbeta CDR3 regions. TCRdb carries this immuneACCESS record with in-frame sequences only. Its versions omit some clonotypes, under half of them owing to an unresolved V gene in the studies checked, with the rest unexplained. This sample has tens of thousands of clones in its table, and over 75% of those were observed once. The ten largest clones capture 3.5% to 4.5% of the sample.

Notes on this clone: Its antigen is currently not known. Base qualities are not recorded, but no much larger clone differs from it by a single base.

Cut back by 2 bases and 6 bases, the V and J ends lie 11 bases apart. The CDR3 goes from the cysteine to the phenylalanine over 15 residues. Of the read, only the CDR3 DNA is kept; its 45 bases are in frame from base 1. The germline V gene sets CDR1 to ENHRY and CDR2 to SYGVKD. The TCR originated in an adult with an advanced solid tumor such as melanoma, head and neck, liver or kidney cancer. The material sequenced was CD4+ or CD8+ T cells sorted from blood, taken in a trial of the OX40 agonist ivuxolimab. The chain was built from TRBV10-3 and TRBJ1-6, and possibly TRBD1, on 6 matching bases. The CDR3 here reads CAISEEQGSNSPLHF. Read as DNA, the sequence is TGTGCCATCAGTGAGGAGCAGGGGAGTAATTCACCCCTCCACTTT.